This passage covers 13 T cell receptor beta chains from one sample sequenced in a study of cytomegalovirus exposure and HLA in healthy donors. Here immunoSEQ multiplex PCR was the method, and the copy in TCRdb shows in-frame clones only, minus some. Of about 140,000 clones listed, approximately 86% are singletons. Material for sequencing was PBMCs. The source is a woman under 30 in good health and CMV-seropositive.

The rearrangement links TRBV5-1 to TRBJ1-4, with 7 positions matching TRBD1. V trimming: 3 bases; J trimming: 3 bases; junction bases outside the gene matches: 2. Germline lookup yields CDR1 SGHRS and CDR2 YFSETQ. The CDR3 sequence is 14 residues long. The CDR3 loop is CASSSDRANEKLFF. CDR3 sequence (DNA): TGCGCCAGCAGCTCAGACAGGGCTAATGAAAAACTGTTTTTT.

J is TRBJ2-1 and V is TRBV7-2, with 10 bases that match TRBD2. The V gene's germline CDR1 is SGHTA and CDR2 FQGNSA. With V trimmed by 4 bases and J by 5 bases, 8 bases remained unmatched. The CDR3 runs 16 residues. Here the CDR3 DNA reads TGTGCCAGCAGCTCGATACTAGCGGGGCTAAACAATGAGCAGTTCTTC. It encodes CASSSILAGLNNEQFF.

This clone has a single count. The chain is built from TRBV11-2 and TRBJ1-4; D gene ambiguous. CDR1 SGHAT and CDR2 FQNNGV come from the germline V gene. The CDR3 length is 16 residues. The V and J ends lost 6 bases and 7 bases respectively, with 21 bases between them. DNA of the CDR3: TGTGCCAGCAGTTCGAGGGATCTGGGTGTAGGTGAAAAACTGTTTTTT. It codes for CASSSRDLGVGEKLFF. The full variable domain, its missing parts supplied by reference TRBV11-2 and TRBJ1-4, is EAGVAQSPRYKIIEKRQSVAFWCNPISGHATLYWYQQILGQGPKLLIQFQNNGVVDDSQLPKDRFSAERLKGVDSTLKIQPAKLEDSAVYLCASSSRDLGVGEKLFFGSGTQLSVL.

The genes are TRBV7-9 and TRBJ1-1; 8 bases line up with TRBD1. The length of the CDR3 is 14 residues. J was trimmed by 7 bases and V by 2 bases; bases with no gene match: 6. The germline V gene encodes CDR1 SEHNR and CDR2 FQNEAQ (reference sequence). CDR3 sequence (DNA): TGTGCCAGCAGCTTACAGGGGGCGACGGTTGAAGCTTTCTTT. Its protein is CASSLQGATVEAFF. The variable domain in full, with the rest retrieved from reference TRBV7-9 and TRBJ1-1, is DTGVSQNPRHKITKRGQNVTFRCDPISEHNRLYWYRQTLGQGPEFLTYFQNEAQLEKSRLLSDRFSAERPKGSFSTLEIQRTEQGDSAMYLCASSLQGATVEAFFGQGTRLTVV.

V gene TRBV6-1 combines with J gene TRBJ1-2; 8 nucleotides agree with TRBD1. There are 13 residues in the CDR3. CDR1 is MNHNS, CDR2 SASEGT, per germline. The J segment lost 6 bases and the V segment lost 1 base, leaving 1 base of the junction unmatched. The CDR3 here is CASSEGQGNGYTF. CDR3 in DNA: TGTGCCAGCAGTGAAGGACAGGGGAATGGCTACACCTTC.

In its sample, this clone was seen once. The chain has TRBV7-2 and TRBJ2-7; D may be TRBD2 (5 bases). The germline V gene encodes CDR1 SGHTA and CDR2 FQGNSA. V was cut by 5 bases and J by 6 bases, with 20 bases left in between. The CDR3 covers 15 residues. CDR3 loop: CASSGRGLAVGEQYF. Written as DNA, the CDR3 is TGTGCCAGCAGCGGCAGAGGGCTCGCGGTCGGCGAGCAGTACTTC.

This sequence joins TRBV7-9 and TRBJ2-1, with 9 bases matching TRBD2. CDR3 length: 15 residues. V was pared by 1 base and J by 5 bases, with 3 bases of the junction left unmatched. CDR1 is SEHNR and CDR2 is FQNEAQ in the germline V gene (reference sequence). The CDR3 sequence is CASSLGTSGHNEQFF. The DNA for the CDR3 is TGTGCCAGCAGCTTAGGTACTAGCGGGCACAATGAGCAGTTCTTC.

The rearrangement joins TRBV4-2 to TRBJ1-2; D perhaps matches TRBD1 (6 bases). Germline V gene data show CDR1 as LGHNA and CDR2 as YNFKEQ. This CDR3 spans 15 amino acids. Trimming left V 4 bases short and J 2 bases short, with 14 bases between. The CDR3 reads CASSRDGQSNYGYTF. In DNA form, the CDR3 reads TGTGCCAGCAGCCGAGACGGACAGAGCAACTATGGCTACACCTTC.

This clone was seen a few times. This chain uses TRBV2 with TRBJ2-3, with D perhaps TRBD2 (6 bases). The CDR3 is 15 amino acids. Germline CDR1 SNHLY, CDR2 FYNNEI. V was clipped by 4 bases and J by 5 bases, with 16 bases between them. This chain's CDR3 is CASSAEAGLGDTQYF. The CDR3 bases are TGTGCCAGCAGTGCCGAAGCGGGTCTAGGAGATACGCAGTATTTT.

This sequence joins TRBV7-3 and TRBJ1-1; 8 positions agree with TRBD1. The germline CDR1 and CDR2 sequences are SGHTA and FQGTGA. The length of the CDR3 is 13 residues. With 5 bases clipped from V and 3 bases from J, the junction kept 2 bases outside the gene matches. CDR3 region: CASSPGGDTEAFF. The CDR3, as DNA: TGTGCCAGCAGCCCAGGGGGCGACACTGAAGCTTTCTTT.

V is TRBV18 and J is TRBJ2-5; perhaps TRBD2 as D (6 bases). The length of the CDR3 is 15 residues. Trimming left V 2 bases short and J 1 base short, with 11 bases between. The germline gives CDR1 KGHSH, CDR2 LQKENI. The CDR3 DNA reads TGTGCCAGCTCACCATCCGGGGGAGTCCAAGAGACCCAGTACTTC. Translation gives CASSPSGGVQETQYF.

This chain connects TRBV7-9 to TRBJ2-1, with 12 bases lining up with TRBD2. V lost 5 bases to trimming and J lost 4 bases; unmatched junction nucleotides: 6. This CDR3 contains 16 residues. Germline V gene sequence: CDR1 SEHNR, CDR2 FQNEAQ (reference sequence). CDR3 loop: CASSLRTSGEYNEQFF. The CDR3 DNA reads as TGTGCCAGCAGCCTTCGGACTAGCGGGGAGTACAATGAGCAGTTCTTC. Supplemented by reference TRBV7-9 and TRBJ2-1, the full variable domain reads DTGVSQNPRHKITKRGQNVTFRCDPISEHNRLYWYRQTLGQGPEFLTYFQNEAQLEKSRLLSDRFSAERPKGSFSTLEIQRTEQGDSAMYLCASSLRTSGEYNEQFFGPGTRLTVL.

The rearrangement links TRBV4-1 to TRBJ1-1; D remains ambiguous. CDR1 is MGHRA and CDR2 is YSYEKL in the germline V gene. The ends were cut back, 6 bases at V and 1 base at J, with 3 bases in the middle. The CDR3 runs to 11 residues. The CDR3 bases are TGCGCCAGCAGGAGGAACACTGAAGCTTTCTTT. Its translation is CASRRNTEAFF.